This T cell receptor beta chain was captured by sequencing in a study of T cell responses to AZD1222 COVID-19 vaccine. Looking at the study overall: Analyses pooled second doses at about 4 or about 12 weeks. Study outcomes and limitations: Spike-spanning, vaccine-associated CD4 TCRs were dominant at 160-218 and 743-854. The repertoires were collected only after the peak T cell response. The study reported that nearly half of spike-specific TCRs target unmutated variant regions.

As to this clone: Its matching antigen is unknown.

Sequenced by immunoSEQ multiplex PCR; TCRdb stores in-frame clones only, minus some. Of roughly 96,000 clones listed, approximately 88% were seen once; the top ten hold around 3%. Trimming removed 1 base from V and 5 bases from J; junction bases left unmatched: 10. The CDR3 extends over 16 amino acids. Germline V gene sequence: CDR1 MGHRA, CDR2 YSYEKL. The chain uses TRBV4-1 and TRBJ2-7; TRBD2 matches at 8 bases. Sequenced material: peripheral blood, taken on day 0 of AZD1222 vaccination. The receptor's source is an adult in good health. The CDR3 bases are TGCGCCAGCAGCCAAGTCTTAGCGGGAAGTTCCCACGAGCAGTACTTC. Residues: CASSQVLAGSSHEQYF.